This T cell receptor beta chain is from a study of cytomegalovirus exposure and HLA in healthy donors. As for the study in general: Earlier, 90 million to 140 million unique TCR beta sequences were recovered from about 179 million T cells by an analysis.

PCR primers comprised 60 Vbeta and 13 Jbeta primers. Here immunoSEQ multiplex PCR was the method, and the copy in TCRdb shows in-frame clones only, minus some. This sample yields some 100,000 clones, of which about four fifths are seen a single time; more than 3.5% belongs to the top ten. Study-wide findings and caveats: Later on, an analysis showed TCR association rates differing by HLA locus, with DRB1 the most and HLA-C the fewest. Reportedly, cytomegalovirus status was diagnosed with high sensitivity and specificity. Across donors, sequencing depth was assumed by presence/absence analyses to be roughly uniform.

The germline gives CDR1 SQVTM, CDR2 ANQGSEA. After removal of 4 bases from V and 3 bases from J, the junction contained 9 bases not matched to a gene. CDR3 length equals 14 residues. In its sample, this clone was seen a few times. The antigen is undetermined. The source is a female donor in good health and CMV-seropositive. Sample: PBMCs. V is TRBV29-1 and J is TRBJ2-7, with 7 bases aligning to TRBD1. Here the CDR3 DNA reads TGCAGCGTTGCCGACAGGGTAACTCTCTACGAGCAGTACTTC. Residues: CSVADRVTLYEQYF.